The present TCR beta chain was sequenced within a study of shared clonotypes between healthy human individuals. In regard to this clone: Its antigen is undetermined.

Study-level findings and limits: How much donors shared clonotypes was expected to be affected by sequencing depth.

About 28,000 T cell genomes (about 280 ng DNA) went into each PBMC replicate. Some clones are missing from TCRdb's copy, which holds only in-frame ones; the method was immunoSEQ multiplex PCR. This sample has roughly 450,000 clones, with approximately 79% found just once. The sequence was obtained from a woman between 40 and 50 years old in good health. Some clones in this sample may be carry-over from other donors' samples. Sequenced material: PBMCs.

The CDR3 DNA reads as TGTGCCAGCACCGGGCCGGGGACCCCCTACGAGCAGTACTTC. It encodes CASTGPGTPYEQYF. This chain uses TRBV28 with TRBJ2-7, with D possibly called TRBD1 or TRBD2 (5 bases each). This CDR3 has 14 amino acids. Per the germline V gene, CDR1 is MDHEN and CDR2 is SYDVKM. V was trimmed by 7 bases and J by 2 bases, leaving 15 bases between them.